One sample yielded the 30 T cell receptor beta chains listed below, sequenced in a study of blood T cell repertoires in COVID-19 (TCRdb year 2020). Library preparation employed the immunoSEQ multiplex PCR assay. TCRdb obtained this table from immuneACCESS and retained in-frame rearrangements with V and J assigned. These tables miss some clones; where compared with another copy, unresolved V genes account for less than half of the shortfall, and the remainder is unexplained. The sample profile shows about 410,000 clones; around 89% of them were found once. The ten largest account for roughly 1.6% of the sample. Source material: peripheral blood. These receptors all stem from a woman between 35 and 50 years old with COVID-19, enrolled during active disease.

This clone appeared a few times. The rearrangement uses TRBV2 and TRBJ1-5; the D gene is possibly TRBD1 (6 bases). Deletions cut 7 bases from V and 1 base from J, with 14 bases between. Looked up from germline, CDR1 is SNHLY and CDR2 is FYNNEI. The CDR3 runs 15 residues. CDR3 bases: TGTGCCAGCATCAAGGACAGAGCGAGCAATCAGCCCCAGCATTTT. Amino acids: CASIKDRASNQPQHF. Variable domain in full (rest from reference TRBV2 and TRBJ1-5): EPEVTQTPSHQVTQMGQEVILRCVPISNHLYFYWYRQILGQKVEFLVSFYNNEISEKSEIFDDQFSVERPDGSNFTLKIRSTKLEDSAMYFCASIKDRASNQPQHFGDGTRLSIL.

The chain links TRBV3-1 (or the pseudogene TRBV3-2) to TRBJ1-3; D not resolved. V was pared by 0 bases and J by 0 bases, with 9 bases between. CDR1 LGHDT and CDR2 YNNKEL come from the germline V gene (reference sequence). This CDR3 is built from 16 residues. The CDR3 region is CASSQDGGSSGNTIYF. Here the CDR3 DNA reads TGTGCCAGCAGCCAAGATGGAGGCTCCTCTGGAAACACCATATATTTT.

The V and J genes are TRBV28 and TRBJ1-2; perhaps TRBD1 as D (6 bases). The CDR3 sequence is 13 residues long. V was clipped by 3 bases and J by 5 bases, with 10 bases between them. Germline V lookup: CDR1 MDHEN, CDR2 SYDVKM. The CDR3 is CASSLRRGYGYTF. The CDR3 DNA follows: TGTGCCAGCAGTTTGCGCAGGGGATATGGCTACACCTTC.

The chain uses TRBV18 and TRBJ2-4, with D unresolved. With 0 bases removed from V and 0 bases from J, the gap between germline ends came to 12 bases. Germline V gene sequence: CDR1 KGHSH, CDR2 LQKENI. CDR3 length: 17 residues. Written as DNA, the CDR3 is TGTGCCAGCTCACCACCGCTGCAGATTCTAGCCAAAAACATTCAGTACTTC. It specifies CASSPPLQILAKNIQYF.

The V call is TRBV5-1, the J call TRBJ1-1; 8 positions agree with TRBD1. CDR3 length equals 14 residues. The V segment lost 4 bases and the J segment 3 bases; nucleotides outside the gene matches: 5. Germline loops: CDR1 SGHRS, CDR2 YFSETQ. The CDR3 loop reads CASSLRGRDTEAFF. For the CDR3, the DNA is TGCGCCAGCAGCCTCAGGGGGCGGGACACTGAAGCTTTCTTT.

The V gene is TRBV12-5, the J gene TRBJ2-2; TRBD2 matches 9 bases. The CDR3 has 18 amino acids. After removal of 2 bases from V and 5 bases from J, the junction contained 12 bases not matched to a gene. From germline, CDR1 is LGHNT and CDR2 FRNRAP. The CDR3 sequence: CASGLLREVAGATGELFF. The DNA of the CDR3 is TGTGCTAGTGGTTTGCTAAGGGAGGTAGCGGGAGCTACCGGGGAGCTGTTTTTT.

V gene TRBV7-9 combines with J gene TRBJ1-3, with a tentative D call TRBD1 (5 bases). CDR1 is SEHNR and CDR2 is FQNEAQ in the germline V gene (reference sequence). Trimming pared 5 bases from V and 8 bases from J, leaving 16 bases between. This CDR3 contains 14 residues. The CDR3 DNA reads as TGTGCCAGCAGCGCCCAGGGCACGGGGGACACCATATATTTT. Translated, it gives CASSAQGTGDTIYF.

The chain links TRBV28 to TRBJ1-4, with 8 positions matching TRBD1. The V gene's germline CDR1 is MDHEN and CDR2 SYDVKM. This CDR3 region has 17 residues. Losses at the gene ends were 3 bases for V and 1 base for J; bases not matched to a gene: 7. In DNA form, the CDR3 reads TGTGCCAGCAGTTTTCTGGCAGGGGGCGAAACTAATGAAAAACTGTTTTTT. As protein: CASSFLAGGETNEKLFF.

The chain links TRBV27 to TRBJ1-4, with a possible D match to TRBD1 (5 bases). The CDR3 loop spans 14 amino acids. The germline V gene has CDR1 MNHEY and CDR2 SMNVEV (reference sequence). Trimming removed 7 bases from V and 4 bases from J, with 13 bases in between. Written as DNA, the CDR3 is TGTGCCAGCAATTCTGCAGGGAATAATGAAAAACTGTTTTTT. Protein sequence: CASNSAGNNEKLFF.

This clone has more than one count but fewer than ten. The chain combines TRBV19 with TRBJ1-1; D gene ambiguous. The CDR3 sequence is 12 residues long. V lost 4 bases and J lost 11, with 14 bases in between. Germline CDR1 is LNHDA and CDR2 is SQIVND (reference sequence). CDR3 in amino acids: CASSSPPTGAFF. CDR3 nucleotides: TGTGCCAGTAGTAGCCCCCCGACCGGGGCTTTCTTT.

The chain has TRBV19 and TRBJ1-1, with 9 bases identical to TRBD1. The CDR3 length is 15 residues. V was clipped by 3 bases and J by 6 bases; unmatched bases: 8. Germline V gene lookup returns CDR1 LNHDA and CDR2 SQIVND (reference sequence). The CDR3, as DNA: TGTGCCAGTAGTATCACTGGGACAGGGATGCCTGAAGCTTTCTTT. It specifies CASSITGTGMPEAFF.

On this clone itself: The same CDR3 is also encoded by other DNA sequences in this sample. This CDR3 is CASRTGLTEAFF. CDR3 in DNA: TGTGCCAGCCGGACAGGGCTCACTGAAGCTTTCTTT. The J gene is TRBJ1-1, the V gene TRBV6-5, with 8 nucleotides matching TRBD1. Germline V gene data show CDR1 as MNHEY and CDR2 as SVGAGI. The length of the CDR3 is 12 residues. Unmatched junction bases numbered 3, after V lost 8 bases and J lost 4 bases.

The chain is built from TRBV7-2 and TRBJ1-5, with D unclear. Germline V lookup: CDR1 SGHTA, CDR2 FQGNSA. With 1 base removed from V and 4 bases from J, the gap between germline ends came to 14 bases. This CDR3 comprises 16 residues. CDR3 coding DNA: TGTGCCAGCAGCTTAGAGAGAGGCAGACCTAATCAGCCCCAGCATTTT. This encodes CASSLERGRPNQPQHF.

The rearrangement joins TRBV30 to TRBJ2-7; 14 bases align to TRBD2. With 2 bases clipped from V and 9 bases from J, the junction kept 9 bases outside the gene matches. From germline, CDR1 is GTSNPN and CDR2 SVGIG (reference sequence). The CDR3 runs to 15 residues. CDR3 nucleotides: TGTGCCTGGAGTTCTAGACTAGCGGGAGGGCCAGGGCAGTACTTC. Amino acids: CAWSSRLAGGPGQYF.

The J gene is TRBJ1-2, the V gene TRBV4-1; TRBD1 matches 7 bases. The CDR3 length is 14 residues. The germline gives CDR1 MGHRA, CDR2 YSYEKL. V gave up 4 bases and J gave up 6 bases; unmatched junction bases: 8. Here the CDR3 reads CASSLGDRRDGYTF. The CDR3 DNA reads as TGCGCCAGCAGCCTAGGGGACAGAAGGGATGGCTACACCTTC.

There are a few counts of this clone. The chain couples TRBV19 to TRBJ1-1; 7 bases are shared with TRBD1. The V gene end was trimmed by 7 bases and the J gene end by 6 bases; junction bases not matched to a gene: 8. The CDR3 sequence is 13 residues long. CDR1 is LNHDA and CDR2 is SQIVND in the germline V gene (reference sequence). The CDR3 DNA follows: TGTGCCAGTAACCAGGGGCAGGGGGCTGAAGCTTTCTTT. Amino acids: CASNQGQGAEAFF.

The chain uses TRBV28 and TRBJ2-1; possibly TRBD2 for D (5 bases). This CDR3 has 14 residues. The germline gives CDR1 MDHEN, CDR2 SYDVKM. V was pared by 5 bases and J by 2 bases, with 10 bases between. For the CDR3, the DNA is TGTGCCAGCAGTCCGGGATCTACCTACAATGAGCAGTTCTTC. Translating gives CASSPGSTYNEQFF.

The chain uses TRBV5-1 and TRBJ2-3; TRBD2 agrees at 11 bases. In germline, CDR1 is SGHRS, CDR2 YFSETQ. The CDR3 sequence is 17 residues long. The junction had 9 bases not matched to a gene; V was cut back by 1 base and J by 5 bases. The CDR3 loop reads CASSLTSGGVQGDTQYF. In nucleotides, the CDR3 is TGCGCCAGCAGCTTGACTAGCGGGGGCGTGCAGGGAGATACGCAGTATTTT.

The rearrangement links TRBV6-5 to TRBJ1-2; D is unresolved. The germline V gene has CDR1 MNHEY and CDR2 SVGAGI. The V end was cut by 0 bases, the J end by 8 bases, with 13 bases between. The length of the CDR3 is 14 residues. Here the CDR3 reads CASSYSAPLMGYTF. CDR3 coding DNA: TGTGCCAGCAGTTACTCAGCCCCATTGATGGGCTACACCTTC.

The chain combines TRBV7-2 with TRBJ1-4; 8 nucleotides line up with TRBD1. Trimming cost V 5 bases and J 6 bases; bases outside gene matches: 8. The CDR3 consists of 15 residues. Germline loops: CDR1 SGHTA, CDR2 FQGNSA. The CDR3 is CASSPGQGGDEKLFF. CDR3 DNA: TGTGCCAGCAGCCCTGGACAGGGTGGTGATGAAAAACTGTTTTTT.

The chain has TRBV30 and TRBJ2-5, with 7 positions matching TRBD2. Losses at the gene ends were 2 bases for V and 3 bases for J; bases not matched to a gene: 3. CDR1 and CDR2 from the germline V gene are GTSNPN and SVGIG (reference sequence). The CDR3 is made up of 13 amino acids. The CDR3 protein is CAWSSSGKETQYF. In DNA form, the CDR3 reads TGTGCCTGGAGTTCTAGCGGAAAAGAGACCCAGTACTTC.

The chain combines TRBV6-5 with TRBJ1-1; tentatively, D is TRBD1 (6 bases). The CDR3 runs to 14 residues. Looked up from germline, CDR1 is MNHEY and CDR2 is SVGAGI. Trimming took off 3 bases at V and 3 bases at J, with 11 bases between the two ends. CDR3 bases: TGTGCCAGCAGTTATACAGGGCCGGACACTGAAGCTTTCTTT. Translation gives CASSYTGPDTEAFF.

V and J are TRBV28 and TRBJ1-1; D uncertain. The germline V gene encodes CDR1 MDHEN and CDR2 SYDVKM. V dropped 4 bases and J dropped 7 bases, with 10 bases sitting between them. The CDR3 is 12 residues long. The CDR3 sequence: CASSSRTVEAFF. CDR3 DNA sequence: TGTGCCAGCAGTTCCCGTACGGTTGAAGCTTTCTTT.

This clone was seen only once. The chain carries TRBV12-3 or TRBV12-4 and TRBJ2-1; 8 bases line up with TRBD2. The junction had 4 bases not matched to a gene; V was cut back by 8 bases and J by 4 bases. This CDR3 is built from 13 residues. In nucleotides, the CDR3 is TGTGCCAGCCTTAGCGGGGAATACAATGAGCAGTTCTTC. The encoded protein is CASLSGEYNEQFF.

The rearrangement links TRBV4-1 to TRBJ2-1, with TRBD1 matching 7 bases. Germline lookup yields CDR1 MGHRA and CDR2 YSYEKL. The CDR3 runs to 14 residues. The V segment lost 4 bases and the J segment 7 bases; nucleotides outside the gene matches: 7. CDR3 nucleotide sequence: TGCGCCAGCAGCCGGGACAGTGTTGAGAATGAGCAGTTCTTC. Translation: CASSRDSVENEQFF.

This clone showed up just once. V and J are TRBV11-3 and TRBJ2-6; D unclear. Germline CDR1 and CDR2: SGHNT and YENEEA. Trimming removed 0 bases at V and 0 bases at J, with 3 bases between. The CDR3 loop spans 15 amino acids. CDR3 loop: CASSLDSSGANVLTF. The CDR3 DNA reads as TGTGCCAGCAGCTTAGACAGCTCTGGGGCCAACGTCCTGACTTTC.

This chain uses TRBV7-8 with TRBJ1-3, with 7 bases aligning to TRBD1. This CDR3 has 15 residues. CDR1 is SGHVS and CDR2 is FQNEAQ in the germline V gene. J lost 3 bases, V lost 4 bases, and 6 bases had no gene match. The CDR3, as DNA: TGTGCCAGCAGCTACCAAACAGGGGTTGGAAACACCATATATTTT. The encoded protein is CASSYQTGVGNTIYF.

V gene TRBV4-1 combines with J gene TRBJ2-7; 9 bases line up with TRBD2. CDR1 and CDR2 from the germline V gene are MGHRA and YSYEKL. Trimming cost V 0 bases and J 4 bases; bases outside gene matches: 7. This CDR3 is built from 16 residues. The CDR3: CASSQEVASGVYEQYF. CDR3 sequence (DNA): TGCGCCAGCAGCCAAGAAGTGGCTAGCGGGGTTTACGAGCAGTACTTC.

The V gene is TRBV11-2, the J gene TRBJ2-1, with D hard to call. Trimming removed 0 bases at V and 0 bases at J, with 6 bases between. CDR1 and CDR2 from the germline V gene are SGHAT and FQNNGV. The CDR3 is made up of 15 amino acids. This CDR3 is CASSLDRLSYNEQFF. In DNA form, the CDR3 reads TGTGCCAGCAGCTTAGACAGGCTCTCCTACAATGAGCAGTTCTTC. Complete variable domain (other parts from reference TRBV11-2 and TRBJ2-1): EAGVAQSPRYKIIEKRQSVAFWCNPISGHATLYWYQQILGQGPKLLIQFQNNGVVDDSQLPKDRFSAERLKGVDSTLKIQPAKLEDSAVYLCASSLDRLSYNEQFFGPGTRLTVL.

The chain couples TRBV18 to TRBJ1-1; D call uncertain. V shed 2 bases and J shed 0 bases, with 10 bases lying between them. Per the germline V gene, CDR1 is KGHSH and CDR2 is LQKENI. The CDR3 extends over 15 amino acids. The CDR3 spells CASSPDGRLNTEAFF. The CDR3 DNA sequence: TGTGCCAGCTCACCAGATGGGAGGTTGAACACTGAAGCTTTCTTT.